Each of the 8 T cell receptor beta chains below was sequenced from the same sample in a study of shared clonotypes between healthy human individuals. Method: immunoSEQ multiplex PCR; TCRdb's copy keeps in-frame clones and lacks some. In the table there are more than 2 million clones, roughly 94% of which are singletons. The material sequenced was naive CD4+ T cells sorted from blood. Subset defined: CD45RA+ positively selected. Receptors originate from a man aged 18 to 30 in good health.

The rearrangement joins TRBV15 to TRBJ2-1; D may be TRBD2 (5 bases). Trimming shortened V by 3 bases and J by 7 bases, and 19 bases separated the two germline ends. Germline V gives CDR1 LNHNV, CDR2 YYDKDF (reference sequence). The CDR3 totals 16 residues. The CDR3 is CATSSLNRRLANEQFF. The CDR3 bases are TGTGCCACCAGCAGCCTTAACCGCAGGCTAGCAAATGAGCAGTTCTTC.

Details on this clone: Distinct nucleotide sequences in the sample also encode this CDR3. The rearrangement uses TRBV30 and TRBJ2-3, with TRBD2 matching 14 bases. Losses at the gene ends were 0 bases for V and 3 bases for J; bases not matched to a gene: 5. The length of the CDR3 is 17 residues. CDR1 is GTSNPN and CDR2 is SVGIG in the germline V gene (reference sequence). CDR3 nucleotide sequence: TGTGCCTGGAGTGTACGCCGGACTAGCGGGGGGACAGATACGCAGTATTTT. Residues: CAWSVRRTSGGTDTQYF.

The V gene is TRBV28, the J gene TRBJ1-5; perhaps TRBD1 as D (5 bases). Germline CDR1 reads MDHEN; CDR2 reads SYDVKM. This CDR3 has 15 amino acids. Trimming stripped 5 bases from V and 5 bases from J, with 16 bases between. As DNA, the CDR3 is TGTGCCAGCAGTCCCCCGGGGACGGCTTATCAGCCCCAGCATTTT. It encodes CASSPPGTAYQPQHF.

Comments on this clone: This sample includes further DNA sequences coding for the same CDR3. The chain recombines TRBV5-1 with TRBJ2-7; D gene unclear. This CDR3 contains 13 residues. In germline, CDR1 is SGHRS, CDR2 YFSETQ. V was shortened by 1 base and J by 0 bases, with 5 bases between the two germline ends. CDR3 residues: CASSLRSSYEQYF. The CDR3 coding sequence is TGCGCCAGCAGCTTGCGGAGCTCCTACGAGCAGTACTTC. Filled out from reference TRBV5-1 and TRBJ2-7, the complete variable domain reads KAGVTQTPRYLIKTRGQQVTLSCSPISGHRSVSWYQQTPGQGLQFLFEYFSETQRNKGNFPGRFSGRQFSNSRSEMNVSTLELGDSALYLCASSLRSSYEQYFGPGTRLTVT.

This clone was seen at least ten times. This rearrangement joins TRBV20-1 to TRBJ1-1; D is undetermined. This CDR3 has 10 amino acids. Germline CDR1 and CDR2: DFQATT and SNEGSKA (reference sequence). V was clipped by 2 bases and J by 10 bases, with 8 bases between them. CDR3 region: CSARNLGAFF. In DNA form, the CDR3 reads TGCAGTGCTAGAAATCTCGGAGCTTTCTTT.

CDR3 in DNA: TGTGCCTGGAGTGTAAAGGACAATCAGCCCCAGCATTTT. Its translation is CAWSVKDNQPQHF. The chain couples TRBV30 to TRBJ1-5; D gene unclear. Trimming stripped 0 bases from V and 3 bases from J, with 6 bases between. Germline V lookup: CDR1 GTSNPN, CDR2 SVGIG (reference sequence). This CDR3 has 13 residues.

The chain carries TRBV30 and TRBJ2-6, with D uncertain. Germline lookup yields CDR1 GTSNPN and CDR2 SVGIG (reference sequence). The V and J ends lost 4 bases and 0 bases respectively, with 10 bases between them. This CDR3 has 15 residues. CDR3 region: CAWKRSSSGANVLTF. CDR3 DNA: TGTGCCTGGAAACGATCCAGCTCTGGGGCCAACGTCCTGACTTTC.

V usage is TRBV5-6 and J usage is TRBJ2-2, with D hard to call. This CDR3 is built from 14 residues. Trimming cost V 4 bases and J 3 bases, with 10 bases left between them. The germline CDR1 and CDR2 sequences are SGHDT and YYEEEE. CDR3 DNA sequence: TGTGCCAGCAGCGGCCCACAGTACACCGGGGAGCTGTTTTTT. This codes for CASSGPQYTGELFF.